The 20 T cell receptor beta chains listed next were all sequenced from one sample in a study of T cell changes during pregnancy in multiple sclerosis. Generated by immunoSEQ multiplex PCR, the TCRdb table keeps only in-frame clones and is missing some. Of around 65,000 clones listed, about 90% are singletons. The sample consisted of peripheral blood, taken in the second trimester of pregnancy. The origin of the receptors is a female donor in good health, enrolled as a control in a pregnancy study.

V usage is TRBV30 and J usage is TRBJ1-1; 9 nucleotides agree with TRBD1. V lost 5 bases, J lost 4 bases, and 2 bases stayed unmatched. CDR1 GTSNPN and CDR2 SVGIG come from the germline V gene (reference sequence). This CDR3 region has 12 residues. Here the CDR3 reads CAWGTGSTEAFF. In nucleotides, the CDR3 is TGTGCCTGGGGGACAGGGTCCACTGAAGCTTTCTTT.

The genes are TRBV7-9 and TRBJ2-2; D remains ambiguous. The germline gives CDR1 SEHNR, CDR2 FQNEAQ (reference sequence). Between the trimmed V and J ends, which lost 5 bases and 3 bases, there was a span of 4 bases. The CDR3 is 12 residues long. CDR3 sequence (DNA): TGTGCCAGCAGCCTCTACACCGGGGAGCTGTTTTTT. Protein sequence: CASSLYTGELFF.

In its sample, this clone ranks as medium-sized. Here the CDR3 reads CASSRGSGYTF. In nucleotides, the CDR3 is TGTGCCAGCAGTCGGGGATCTGGCTACACCTTC. The chain has TRBV28 and TRBJ1-2; D ambiguous. The CDR3 has 11 residues. Deletions cut 5 bases from V and 7 bases from J, with 8 bases between. Germline V CDR1 and CDR2: MDHEN, SYDVKM.

V is TRBV19 and J is TRBJ1-5; D is possibly TRBD1 (5 bases). Trimming cost V 10 bases and J 6 bases, with 25 bases left between them. The CDR3 sequence is 16 residues long. Per the germline V gene, CDR1 is LNHDA and CDR2 is SQIVND (reference sequence). CDR3 amino acids: CATAEVRGAGSQPQHF. For the CDR3, the DNA is TGTGCCACCGCTGAGGTACGAGGGGCGGGAAGTCAGCCCCAGCATTTT.

This clone was seen a handful of times. The gene calls are TRBV18 and TRBJ2-1; tentative D call: TRBD1 (5 bases). CDR1 KGHSH and CDR2 LQKENI come from the germline V gene. The CDR3 runs 13 residues. The V end lost 3 bases, the J end lost 8 bases, and 11 bases lay between the germline ends. The CDR3 sequence is CASSPRVGDEQFF. The CDR3 nucleotides read TGTGCCAGCTCACCCAGGGTTGGAGATGAGCAGTTCTTC.

This chain links TRBV6-1 with TRBJ2-4, with a possible D match to TRBD2 (7 bases). CDR1 and CDR2 from the germline V gene are MNHNS and SASEGT. The germline V and J ends were trimmed by 6 bases and 0 bases, with 12 bases remaining between them. This CDR3 spans 15 amino acids. Here the CDR3 DNA reads TGTGCCAGCAGAGGGGGGGGCAGAGCCAAAAACATTCAGTACTTC. As protein: CASRGGGRAKNIQYF.

The chain combines TRBV7-2 with TRBJ1-2; tentative D call: TRBD1 (6 bases). Trimming shortened V by 9 bases and J by 8 bases, and 19 bases separated the two germline ends. CDR3 length: 13 residues. Germline V gene sequence: CDR1 SGHTA, CDR2 FQGNSA. The DNA of the CDR3 is TGTGCCAGTGGGGGCTTCTTCCTTGGGGGCTACACCTTC. This translates into CASGGFFLGGYTF.

The rearrangement uses TRBV19 and TRBJ1-1; a possible D gene is TRBD1 (6 bases). With 4 bases removed from V and 5 bases from J, the gap between germline ends came to 17 bases. Looked up from germline, CDR1 is LNHDA and CDR2 is SQIVND (reference sequence). There are 15 residues in the CDR3. In DNA form, the CDR3 reads TGTGCCAGTAGTACGGGCCAAGGGGGTAGAACTGAAGCTTTCTTT. This encodes CASSTGQGGRTEAFF.

This chain uses TRBV5-4 with TRBJ2-5; no clear D. Between the trimmed V and J ends, which lost 0 bases and 3 bases, there was a span of 9 bases. This CDR3 has 14 amino acids. Germline CDR1 SGHNT, CDR2 YYREEE (reference sequence). The DNA of the CDR3 is TGTGCCAGCAGCTTGGTGGGCTACGAAGAGACCCAGTACTTC. Translation: CASSLVGYEETQYF.

The V call is TRBV5-4, the J call TRBJ2-2; perhaps TRBD2 as D (5 bases). The CDR3 has 16 residues. V was trimmed by 6 bases and J by 5 bases, leaving 20 bases between them. Germline loops: CDR1 SGHNT, CDR2 YYREEE (reference sequence). The CDR3 nucleotides are TGTGCCAGCACCACCGACGGGTCTCGGAGGACCGGGGAGCTGTTTTTT. Protein: CASTTDGSRRTGELFF. Variable domain in full (rest from reference TRBV5-4 and TRBJ2-2): ETGVTQSPTHLIKTRGQQVTLRCSSQSGHNTVSWYQQALGQGPQFIFQYYREEENGRGNFPPRFSGLQFPNYSSELNVNALELDDSALYLCASTTDGSRRTGELFFGEGSRLTVL.

The chain is built from TRBV6-5 and TRBJ1-4; 7 bases line up with TRBD1. Trimming took 2 bases from V and 0 from J; bases not matched to a gene: 3. The CDR3 sequence is 16 residues long. Germline-derived CDR1 and CDR2 are MNHEY and SVGAGI. The CDR3: CASSYDRDTTNEKLFF. DNA of the CDR3: TGTGCCAGCAGTTACGACAGGGACACAACTAATGAAAAACTGTTTTTT.

The chain has TRBV7-2 and TRBJ2-7; tentative D call: TRBD1 (6 bases). With 1 base removed from V and 3 bases from J, the gap between germline ends came to 13 bases. The CDR3 sequence is 15 residues long. CDR1 and CDR2 (germline): SGHTA, FQGNSA. DNA for the CDR3: TGTGCCAGCAGCTTAGGAGGGGGAGTTCGCTACGAGCAGTACTTC. This gives the protein CASSLGGGVRYEQYF.

The chain links TRBV5-4 to TRBJ2-1, with D perhaps matching TRBD2 (6 bases). Germline CDR1 is SGHNT and CDR2 is YYREEE (reference sequence). The CDR3 covers 13 residues. V was shortened by 2 bases and J by 8 bases, with 11 bases between the two germline ends. DNA of the CDR3: TGTGCCAGCAGCTTTTTAGGGGACTATGAGCAGTTCTTC. Its translation is CASSFLGDYEQFF.

The chain joins TRBV13 to TRBJ1-3; TRBD1 is a possible D gene (6 bases). This CDR3 region has 14 residues. The V gene lost 4 bases and the J gene lost 3 bases, with 10 bases spanning the gap. Germline-derived CDR1 and CDR2 are PRHDT and FYEKMQ (reference sequence). In DNA, the CDR3 is TGTGCCAGCAGCTCAAGGGGGTATGGAAACACCATATATTTT. Translating it yields CASSSRGYGNTIYF.

This sequence joins TRBV4-1 and TRBJ2-7; 14 bases fit TRBD2. Germline V CDR1 and CDR2: MGHRA, YSYEKL. Unmatched junction bases numbered 15, after V lost 3 bases and J lost 5 bases. CDR3 length: 19 amino acids. CDR3 sequence (DNA): TGCGCCAGCAGCCATCCGGGACTAGCGGGGGCCCGGGGGTTCCACGAGCAGTACTTC. Translation: CASSHPGLAGARGFHEQYF.

The chain links TRBV28 to TRBJ1-4; D gene unclear. V lost 7 bases and J lost 0, with 15 bases in between. CDR1 and CDR2 (germline): MDHEN, SYDVKM. This CDR3 contains 16 residues. The CDR3 coding sequence is TGTGCCAGCAACCCAAACAGAGTAGCAACTAATGAAAAACTGTTTTTT. This encodes CASNPNRVATNEKLFF.

V is TRBV20-1 and J is TRBJ2-1; the D is unclear. The CDR3 length is 11 residues. The V and J ends lost 6 bases and 5 bases respectively, with 8 bases between them. In germline, CDR1 is DFQATT, CDR2 SNEGSKA (reference sequence). CDR3 sequence: CSAERNNEQFF. The CDR3 DNA reads as TGCAGTGCCGAGAGAAACAATGAGCAGTTCTTC.

V and J are TRBV5-4 and TRBJ2-7; a weak D match, TRBD2 (5 bases). The CDR3 has 13 amino acids. Germline CDR1 is SGHNT and CDR2 is YYREEE (reference sequence). Trimming cost V 4 bases and J 6 bases, with 14 bases left between them. The CDR3: CASSRGPPGEQYF. CDR3 nucleotides: TGTGCCAGCAGCCGAGGGCCCCCGGGCGAGCAGTACTTC.

The J gene is TRBJ2-7, the V gene TRBV14; 7 bases align to TRBD1. Trimming at V came to 4 bases and at J to 2 bases, leaving 8 bases not matched to a gene. The CDR3 consists of 15 residues. Germline values: CDR1 SGHDN, CDR2 FVKESK. CDR3 sequence: CASSPYRDRPYEQYF. The CDR3 DNA reads as TGTGCCAGCAGCCCATACCGGGACAGACCCTACGAGCAGTACTTC.

With respect to this clone: Other DNA sequences within the sample encode an identical CDR3. The chain recombines TRBV5-1 with TRBJ2-5; D gene unclear. Trimming cost V 3 bases and J 2 bases, with 2 bases left between them. The length of the CDR3 is 11 residues. Germline CDR1 and CDR2: SGHRS and YFSETQ. The DNA of the CDR3 is TGCGCCAGCAGCTCTCAAGAGACCCAGTACTTC. It encodes CASSSQETQYF.